This T cell receptor beta chain was captured in a study of shared clonotypes between healthy human individuals. Study-wide results and limits: The study drew on few donors, limiting represented genetic and exposure-history diversity.

Per germline, CDR1 MNHEY and CDR2 SVGAGI. V was pared by 7 bases and J by 5 bases, with 7 bases of the junction left unmatched. This CDR3 comprises 13 residues. The protocol was immunoSEQ multiplex PCR, while the TCRdb copy is restricted to in-frame clones and leaves out a portion. The table records some 490,000 clones, over 70% of them present only once. A remark on this clone: Its antigen is unidentified.

The rearrangement links TRBV6-5 to TRBJ2-5; 7 bases are a match to TRBD2. Material: PBMCs. The clonotype originates from a woman between 40 and 50 years old in good health. Some clones in this sample may be carry-over from other donors' samples. The CDR3 bases are TGTGCCAGCACCTCCCCCGGGGGGGAGACCCAGTACTTC. Its protein is CASTSPGGETQYF.